This T cell receptor beta chain stems from a study of Ad26.COV2.S vaccination and SARS-CoV-2 variants. In the study overall: Once, or twice with 56 days between doses, Ad26.COV2.S was given intramuscularly. General study findings and limits: Vaccine recipients showed a spike-specific TCR breadth that was higher than in placebo recipients. Estimates derived from TCR breadth and depth analyses may have underestimated total T cell responses.

Treatment: around 19 received Ad26.COV2.S at low or high dose, single or two shots; a few received placebo; per-sample allocation not given. At day 63 after the first vaccine or placebo injection, samples were drawn. Expressing Wuhan-strain SARS-CoV-2 spike, an Ad26 vector served as the vaccine. Comments on this clone: Its antigen is as yet unknown.

V lost 8 bases and J lost 4, with 9 bases in between. This CDR3 region has 12 residues. Looked up from germline, CDR1 is SGHVS and CDR2 is FQNEAQ. TCRdb keeps only in-frame clones here, not all; method: immunoSEQ multiplex PCR. The sample lists over 400,000 clones; 75% to 90% were seen once. Here the sequenced sample was peripheral blood, taken in a trial of Ad26.COV2.S vaccine versus placebo. The rearrangement links TRBV7-8 to TRBJ1-5; D ambiguous. This TCR was sampled from a person between 18 and 65 years old who received the Ad26.COV2.S COVID-19 vaccine or a placebo. This CDR3 is CASSDPNQPQHF. The CDR3 DNA follows: TGTGCCAGCTCGGACCCTAATCAGCCCCAGCATTTT.